The next 2 T cell receptor beta chains were all read from a single sample in a study of T cells in Graves' hyperthyroidism and ophthalmopathy (dated by TCRdb to the late 2010s). The library was made by multiplex PCR. Sequencer: Illumina HiSeq 2000. The TCR beta CDR3 regions were amplified from the RNA transcripts. The first round of RT-PCR for the TCR CDR3 was performed with the HTBI primer set and the Qiagen OneStep RT-PCR kit. TCRdb handled the public reads itself, with Q25 trimming in fastp and clone calling in MiXCR, and kept productive beta chains. Every CDR3 protein is listed once, alongside the most common genes and DNA of its rows. The sample table holds hundreds of thousands of distinct CDR3 sequences, of which roughly 13% were seen once. The top ten clonotypes cover 25% to 30% of the sample. Sample: blood. The receptors shown here come from a man aged 50-60 years with Graves' ophthalmopathy.

This clonotype occurred many times. J is TRBJ2-5 and V is TRBV14, with D unclear. V dropped 0 bases and J dropped 2 bases, with 13 bases sitting between them. Germline V gene data show CDR1 as SGHDN and CDR2 as FVKESK. This CDR3 is built from 16 residues. The CDR3 is CASSQDRVGLQETQYF. In DNA form, the CDR3 reads TGTGCCAGCAGCCAAGATCGAGTCGGCCTGCAAGAGACCCAGTACTTC.

The sample holds many counts of this clonotype. V and J are TRBV6-1 and TRBJ2-5; D assignment may be TRBD1 or TRBD2 (5 bases each). Trimming removed 9 bases at V and 3 bases at J, with 17 bases between. The germline V gene has CDR1 MNHNS and CDR2 SASEGT. This CDR3 is built from 14 residues. The CDR3 reads CASLQLGTEETQYF. CDR3 nucleotide sequence: TGTGCCAGTCTCCAACTCGGGACGGAAGAGACCCAGTACTTC.